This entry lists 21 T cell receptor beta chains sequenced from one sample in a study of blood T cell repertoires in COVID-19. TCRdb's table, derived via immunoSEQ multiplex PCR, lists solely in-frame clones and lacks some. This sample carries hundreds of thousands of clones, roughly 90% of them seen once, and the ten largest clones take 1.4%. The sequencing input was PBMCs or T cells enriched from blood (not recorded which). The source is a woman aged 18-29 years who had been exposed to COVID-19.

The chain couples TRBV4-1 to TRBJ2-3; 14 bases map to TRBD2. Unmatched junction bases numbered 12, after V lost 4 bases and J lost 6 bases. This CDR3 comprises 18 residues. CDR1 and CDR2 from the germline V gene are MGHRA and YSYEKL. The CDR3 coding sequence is TGCGCCAGCAGCCCGGGACTAGCGGGAGTCGTCGTGGGCGATACGCAGTATTTT. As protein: CASSPGLAGVVVGDTQYF.

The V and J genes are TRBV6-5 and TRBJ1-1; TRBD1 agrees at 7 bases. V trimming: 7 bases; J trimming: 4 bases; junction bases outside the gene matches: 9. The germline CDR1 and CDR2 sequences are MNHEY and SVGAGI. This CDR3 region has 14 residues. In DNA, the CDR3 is TGTGCCAGCATCCCAGGGGGGCGACGCACTGAAGCTTTCTTT. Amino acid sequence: CASIPGGRRTEAFF.

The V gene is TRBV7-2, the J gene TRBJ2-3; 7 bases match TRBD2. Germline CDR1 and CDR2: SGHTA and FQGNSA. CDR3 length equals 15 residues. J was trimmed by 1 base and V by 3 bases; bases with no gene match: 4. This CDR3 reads CASSFSGAGTDTQYF. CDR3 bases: TGTGCCAGCAGCTTCAGCGGGGCGGGCACAGATACGCAGTATTTT.

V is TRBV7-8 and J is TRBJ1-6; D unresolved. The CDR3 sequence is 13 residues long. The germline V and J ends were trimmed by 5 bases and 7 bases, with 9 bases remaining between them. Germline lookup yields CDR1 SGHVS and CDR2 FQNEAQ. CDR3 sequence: CASSLLENSPLHF. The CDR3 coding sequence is TGTGCCAGCAGCCTATTGGAGAATTCACCCCTCCACTTT. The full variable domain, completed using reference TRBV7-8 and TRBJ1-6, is GAGVSQSPRYKVAKRGQDVALRCDPISGHVSLFWYQQALGQGPEFLTYFQNEAQLDKSGLPSDRFFAERPEGSVSTLKIQRTQQEDSAVYLCASSLLENSPLHFGNGTRLTVT.

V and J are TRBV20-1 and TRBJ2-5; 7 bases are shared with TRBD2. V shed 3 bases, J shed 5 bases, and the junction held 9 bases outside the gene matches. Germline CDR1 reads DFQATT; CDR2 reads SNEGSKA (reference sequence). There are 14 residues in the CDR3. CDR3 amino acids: CSASREAVRETQYF. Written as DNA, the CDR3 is TGCAGTGCTAGTCGGGAGGCCGTTCGGGAGACCCAGTACTTC.

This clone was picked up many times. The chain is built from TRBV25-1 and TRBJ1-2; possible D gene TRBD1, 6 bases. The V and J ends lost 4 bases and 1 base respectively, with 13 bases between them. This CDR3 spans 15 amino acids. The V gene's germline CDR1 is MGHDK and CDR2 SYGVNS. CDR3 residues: CASSAKGHFNYGYTF. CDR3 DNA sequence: TGTGCCAGCAGTGCTAAGGGACATTTTAACTATGGCTACACCTTC.

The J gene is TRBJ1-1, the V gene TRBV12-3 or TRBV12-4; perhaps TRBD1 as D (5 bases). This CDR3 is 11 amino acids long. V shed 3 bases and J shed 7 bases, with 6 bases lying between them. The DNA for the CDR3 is TGTGCCAGCAGTTTCGACAGTGAAGCTTTCTTT. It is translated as CASSFDSEAFF.

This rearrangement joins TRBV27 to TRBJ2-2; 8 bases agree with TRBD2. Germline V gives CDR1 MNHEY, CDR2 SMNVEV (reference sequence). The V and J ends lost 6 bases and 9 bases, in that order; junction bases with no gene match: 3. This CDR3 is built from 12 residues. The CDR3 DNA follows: TGTGCCAGCAGGAGCGGGGGCAGGGAGCTGTTTTTT. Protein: CASRSGGRELFF.

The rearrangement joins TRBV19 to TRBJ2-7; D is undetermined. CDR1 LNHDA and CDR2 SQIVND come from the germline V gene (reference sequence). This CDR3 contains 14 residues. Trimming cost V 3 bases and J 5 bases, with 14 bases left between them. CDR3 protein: CASSIRREVDEQYF. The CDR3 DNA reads TGTGCCAGTAGTATTCGGAGAGAGGTGGACGAGCAGTACTTC.

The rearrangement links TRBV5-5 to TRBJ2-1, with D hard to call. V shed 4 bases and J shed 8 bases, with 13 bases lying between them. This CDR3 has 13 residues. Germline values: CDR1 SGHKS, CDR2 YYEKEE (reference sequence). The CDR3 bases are TGTGCCAGCAGCCTCGCCTACGCGGATGAGCAGTTCTTC. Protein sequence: CASSLAYADEQFF.

The CDR3 DNA reads TGTGCCAGCATTCCAGCGGGGGGCCCAGATACGCAGTATTTT. Its protein is CASIPAGGPDTQYF. The V call is TRBV2, the J call TRBJ2-3; 9 nucleotides agree with TRBD2. V lost 7 bases and J lost 4; bases outside the gene matches: 6. CDR1 and CDR2 from the germline V gene are SNHLY and FYNNEI. The CDR3 totals 14 residues.

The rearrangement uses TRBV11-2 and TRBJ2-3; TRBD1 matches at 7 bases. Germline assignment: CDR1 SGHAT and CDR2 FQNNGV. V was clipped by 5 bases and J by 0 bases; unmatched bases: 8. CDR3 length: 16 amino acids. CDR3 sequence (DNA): TGTGCCAGCAGCCCGCGGACAGGAACTAGCACAGATACGCAGTATTTT. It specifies CASSPRTGTSTDTQYF. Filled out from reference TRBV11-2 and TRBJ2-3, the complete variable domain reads EAGVAQSPRYKIIEKRQSVAFWCNPISGHATLYWYQQILGQGPKLLIQFQNNGVVDDSQLPKDRFSAERLKGVDSTLKIQPAKLEDSAVYLCASSPRTGTSTDTQYFGPGTRLTVL.

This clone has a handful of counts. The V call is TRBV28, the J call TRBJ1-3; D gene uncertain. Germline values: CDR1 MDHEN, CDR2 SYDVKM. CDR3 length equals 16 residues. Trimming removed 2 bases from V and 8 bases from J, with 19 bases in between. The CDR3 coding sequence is TGTGCCAGCAGTTTAATCGTTGACCGATCCGGAGACACCATATATTTT. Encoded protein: CASSLIVDRSGDTIYF.

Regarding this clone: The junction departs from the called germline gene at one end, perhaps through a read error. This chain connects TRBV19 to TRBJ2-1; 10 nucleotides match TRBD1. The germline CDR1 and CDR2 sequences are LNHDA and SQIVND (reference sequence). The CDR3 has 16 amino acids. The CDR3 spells CASSVETGGIYNEQFF. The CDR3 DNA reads TGTGCCAGTAGTGTAGAGACAGGGGGCATTTACAATGAGCAGTTCTTC. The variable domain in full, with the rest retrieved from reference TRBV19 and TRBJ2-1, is DGGITQSPKYLFRKEGQNVTLSCEQNLNHDAMYWYRQDPGQGLRLIYYSQIVNDFQKGDIAEGYSVSREKKESFPLTVTSAQKNPTAFYLCASSVETGGIYNEQFFGPGTRLTVL.

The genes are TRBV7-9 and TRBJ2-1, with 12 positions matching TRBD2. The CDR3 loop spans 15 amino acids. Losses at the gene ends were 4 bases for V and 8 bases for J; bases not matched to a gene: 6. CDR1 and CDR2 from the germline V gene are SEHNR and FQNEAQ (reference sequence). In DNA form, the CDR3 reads TGTGCCAGCAGCTCTAGCGGGGGGGCCTTGGATGAGCAGTTCTTC. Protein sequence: CASSSSGGALDEQFF.

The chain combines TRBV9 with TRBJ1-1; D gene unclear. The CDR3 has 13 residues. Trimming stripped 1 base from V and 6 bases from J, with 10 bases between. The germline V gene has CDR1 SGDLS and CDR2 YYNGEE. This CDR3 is CASSVLGRAEAFF. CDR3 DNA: TGTGCCAGCAGCGTATTGGGGAGGGCTGAAGCTTTCTTT.

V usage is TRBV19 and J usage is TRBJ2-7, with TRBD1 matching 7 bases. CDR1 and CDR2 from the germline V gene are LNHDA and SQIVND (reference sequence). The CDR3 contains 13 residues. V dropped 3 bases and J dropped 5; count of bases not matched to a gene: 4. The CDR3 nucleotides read TGTGCCAGTAGTATTACAGGGGACAACGAGCAGTACTTC. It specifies CASSITGDNEQYF.

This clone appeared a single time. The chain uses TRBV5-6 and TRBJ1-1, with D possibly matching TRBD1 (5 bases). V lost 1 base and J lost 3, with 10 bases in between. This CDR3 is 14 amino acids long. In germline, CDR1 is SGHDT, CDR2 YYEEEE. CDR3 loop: CASSLLGGDTEAFF. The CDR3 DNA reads TGTGCCAGCAGCTTGTTGGGGGGAGACACTGAAGCTTTCTTT.

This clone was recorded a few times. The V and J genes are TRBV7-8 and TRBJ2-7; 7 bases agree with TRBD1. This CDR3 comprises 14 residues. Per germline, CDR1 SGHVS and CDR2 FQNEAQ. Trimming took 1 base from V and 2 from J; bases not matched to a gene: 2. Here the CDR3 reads CASSLEGQTYEQYF. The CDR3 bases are TGTGCCAGCAGCTTAGAGGGACAGACCTACGAGCAGTACTTC.

The DNA of the CDR3 is TGCGCCAGCAGTGTGGACTGGGGGGATATTCTGTTTTTT. Amino acids: CASSVDWGDILFF. The V and J genes are TRBV10-1 and TRBJ1-4, with D perhaps TRBD1 (5 bases). This CDR3 has 13 residues. The V gene's germline CDR1 is WNHNN and CDR2 SYGVQD (reference sequence). V lost 4 bases and J 14 bases, leaving 17 bases between the germline ends.

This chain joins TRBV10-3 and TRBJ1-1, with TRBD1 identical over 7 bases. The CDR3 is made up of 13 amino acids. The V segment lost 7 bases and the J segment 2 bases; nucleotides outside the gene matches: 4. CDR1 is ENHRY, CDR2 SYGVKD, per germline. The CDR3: CAIKSGGNTEAFF. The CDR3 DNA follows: TGTGCCATCAAGTCAGGGGGAAACACTGAAGCTTTCTTT.